This TCR beta chain comes out of a study of siplizumab effects on memory and regulatory T cells. Study findings and constraints: Of the proliferating CD4+ or CD8+ clones, roughly 80-96% lacked a naive or memory phenotype that could be assigned.

Method: immunoSEQ multiplex PCR; TCRdb's copy keeps in-frame clones and lacks some. The sample carries roughly 120,000 clones, about 91% recorded once. The CDR3 runs 12 residues. CDR1 is MNHEY, CDR2 SVGAGI, per germline. About this clone: Its antigen remains unidentified. An end of the junction does not agree with germline; a read error may underlie this.

The TCR comes from a human donor in good health. The gene calls are TRBV6-5 and TRBJ2-7; D possibly corresponds to TRBD1 (6 bases). The specimen sequenced was Tregs sorted from blood. CDR3 nucleotide sequence: TGTGCCAGCAGGGACAGTATCTACGGGCAGTACTTC. This encodes CASRDSIYGQYF.